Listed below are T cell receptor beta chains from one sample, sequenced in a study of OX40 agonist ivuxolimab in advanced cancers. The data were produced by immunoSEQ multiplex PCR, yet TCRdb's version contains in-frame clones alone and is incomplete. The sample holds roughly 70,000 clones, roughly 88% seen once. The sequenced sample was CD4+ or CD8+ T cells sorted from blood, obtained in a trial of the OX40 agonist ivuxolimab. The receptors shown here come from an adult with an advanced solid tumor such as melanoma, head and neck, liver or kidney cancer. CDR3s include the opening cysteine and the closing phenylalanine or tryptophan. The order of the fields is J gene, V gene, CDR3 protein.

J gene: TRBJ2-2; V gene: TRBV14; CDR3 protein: CATRNPGFLLNTGELFF
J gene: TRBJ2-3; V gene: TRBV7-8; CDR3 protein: CASSTQTGQGTADTQYF
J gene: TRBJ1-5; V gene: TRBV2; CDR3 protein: CASSGLGSNQPQHF
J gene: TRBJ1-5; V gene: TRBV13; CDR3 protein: CASSLGEVGYGGNQPQHF
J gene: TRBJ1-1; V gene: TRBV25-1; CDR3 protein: CASKRTGGGTEAFF
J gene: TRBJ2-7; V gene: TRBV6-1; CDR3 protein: CASSGAPGGWGEQYF
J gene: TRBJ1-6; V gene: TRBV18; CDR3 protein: CASCGQGRDSPLHF
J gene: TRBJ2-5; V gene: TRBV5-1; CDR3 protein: CASSLGGSFQETQYF
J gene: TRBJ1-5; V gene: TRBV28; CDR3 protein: CASTPGRHQPQHF
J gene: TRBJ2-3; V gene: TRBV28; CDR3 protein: CAGSGRRDTQYF
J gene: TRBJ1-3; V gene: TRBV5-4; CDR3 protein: CASSLAGDSGNTIYF
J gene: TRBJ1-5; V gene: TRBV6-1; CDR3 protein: CASTGQVRQPQHF
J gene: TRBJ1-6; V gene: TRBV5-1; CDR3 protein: CASSESSYNSPLHF
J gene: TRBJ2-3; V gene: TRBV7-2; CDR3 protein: CASSLNPSPHTDTQYF
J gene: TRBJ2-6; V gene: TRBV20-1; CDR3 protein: CSALGANVLTF
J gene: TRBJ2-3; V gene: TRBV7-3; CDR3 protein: CASSGGALYTDTQYF
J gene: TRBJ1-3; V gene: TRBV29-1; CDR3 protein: CSVVTSGNTIYF
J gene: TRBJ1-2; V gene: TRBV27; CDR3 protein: CASGDRPNYGYTF
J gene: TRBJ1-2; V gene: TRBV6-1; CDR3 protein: CASREREGAGGYTF
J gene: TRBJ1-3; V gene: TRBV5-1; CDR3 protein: CASKEQGGSTIYF
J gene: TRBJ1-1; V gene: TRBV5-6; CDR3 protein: CASSLGGGRTEAFF
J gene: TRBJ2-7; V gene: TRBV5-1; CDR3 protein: CASSLGIGLSYEQYF
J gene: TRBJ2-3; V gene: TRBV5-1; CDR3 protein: CASSPGQSTDTQYF
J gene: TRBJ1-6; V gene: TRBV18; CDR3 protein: CASSPIGGDSPLHF
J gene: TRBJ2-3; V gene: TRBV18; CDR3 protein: CASSPGDKSGTDTQYF
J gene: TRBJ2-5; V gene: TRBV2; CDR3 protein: CAGRALEETQYF
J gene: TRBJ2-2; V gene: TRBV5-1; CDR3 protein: CASSLGQNTGELFF
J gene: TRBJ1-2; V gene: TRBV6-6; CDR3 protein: CASSFPTAGDAYGYTF
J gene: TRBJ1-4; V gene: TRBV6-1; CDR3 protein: CASSELSHFEKLFF
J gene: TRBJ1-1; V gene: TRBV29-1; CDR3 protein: CSVGQGATEAFF
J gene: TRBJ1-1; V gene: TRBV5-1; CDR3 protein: CASSQTSNTEAFF
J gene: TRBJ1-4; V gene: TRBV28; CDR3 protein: CASSPRRWGGDEKLFF
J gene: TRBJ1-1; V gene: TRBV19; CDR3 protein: CASSTGMNTEAFF
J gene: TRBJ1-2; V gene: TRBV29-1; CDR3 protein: CSVTSGTINYGYTF
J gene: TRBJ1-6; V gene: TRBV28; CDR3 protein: CASSLWDWTGSNSPLHF
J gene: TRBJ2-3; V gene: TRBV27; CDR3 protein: CASSRGLAGGSPSTDTQYF
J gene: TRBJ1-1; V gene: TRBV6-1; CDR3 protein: CASSPTQGGRAFF
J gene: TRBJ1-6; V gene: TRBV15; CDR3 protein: CATSSLEGTGDSYNSPLHF
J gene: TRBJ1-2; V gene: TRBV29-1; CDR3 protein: CSVEVEVGYGYTF
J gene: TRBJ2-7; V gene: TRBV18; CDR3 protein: CASSPGQGVEQYF
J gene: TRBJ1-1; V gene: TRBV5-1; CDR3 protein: CASSLSSQISDTEAFF
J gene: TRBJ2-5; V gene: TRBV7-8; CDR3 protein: CASSLEGVHKETQYF
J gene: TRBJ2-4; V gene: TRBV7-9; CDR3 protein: CASSLGAGNIQYF
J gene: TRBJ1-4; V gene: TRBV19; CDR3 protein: CASSITGGEKLFF
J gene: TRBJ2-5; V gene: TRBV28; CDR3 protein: CASLGTRGETQYF
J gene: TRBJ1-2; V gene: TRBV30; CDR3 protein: CAWSLGGPGYTF
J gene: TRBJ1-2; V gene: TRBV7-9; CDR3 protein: CASSLEGTGANYGYTF
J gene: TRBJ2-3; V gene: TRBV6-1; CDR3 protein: CAALGGPWGTDTQYF
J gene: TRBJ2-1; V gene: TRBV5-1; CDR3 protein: CASSLGHGEDEQFF
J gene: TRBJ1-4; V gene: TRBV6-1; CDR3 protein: CASSDRGLTNEKLFF
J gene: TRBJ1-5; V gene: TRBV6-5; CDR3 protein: CASRRYEESNQPQHF
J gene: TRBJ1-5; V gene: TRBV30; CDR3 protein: CAWGRDRGQPQRQPQHF
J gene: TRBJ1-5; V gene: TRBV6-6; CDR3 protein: CASSLGGSNQPQHF
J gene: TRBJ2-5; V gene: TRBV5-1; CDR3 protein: CASSLGGGAETQYF
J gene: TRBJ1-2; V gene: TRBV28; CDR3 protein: CASSQGDSYGYTF
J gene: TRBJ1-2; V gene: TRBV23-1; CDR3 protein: CASSQFSTRGYGYTF
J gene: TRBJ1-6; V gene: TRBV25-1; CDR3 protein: CASSRAGHNNSPLHF
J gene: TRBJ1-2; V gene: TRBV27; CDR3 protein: CASSLQAANYGYTF
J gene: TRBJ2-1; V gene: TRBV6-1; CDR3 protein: CASSEAQGIKNEQFF
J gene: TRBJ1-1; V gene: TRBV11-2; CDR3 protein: CASSQSSEAFF